The next 32 T cell receptor beta chains were all read from a single sample in a study of cytomegalovirus exposure and HLA in healthy donors. Primers: 60 Vbeta forward and 13 Jbeta reverse. Profiled with immunoSEQ multiplex PCR; TCRdb holds only in-frame clones, not every one. The sample contains roughly 120,000 clones, around four fifths of which appear only once. Sequencing was performed on PBMCs. The origin of the receptors is a woman aged 55-69 years in good health and CMV-seropositive.

This chain uses TRBV5-5 with TRBJ2-7; D perhaps matches TRBD2 (5 bases). This CDR3 region has 15 residues. V lost 4 bases and J 2 bases, leaving 16 bases between the germline ends. The germline V gene has CDR1 SGHKS and CDR2 YYEKEE (reference sequence). CDR3: CASSLEAGRTYEQYF. The DNA for the CDR3 is TGTGCCAGCAGCCTGGAGGCAGGAAGGACCTACGAGCAGTACTTC.

The V call is TRBV27, the J call TRBJ2-7; 10 nucleotides agree with TRBD2. Losses at the gene ends were 2 bases for V and 3 bases for J; bases not matched to a gene: 1. Germline V CDR1 and CDR2: MNHEY, SMNVEV (reference sequence). The CDR3 runs to 14 residues. The CDR3 protein is CASSLIAGGYEQYF. Here the CDR3 DNA reads TGTGCCAGCAGTTTAATAGCGGGAGGCTACGAGCAGTACTTC.

The chain carries TRBV7-2 and TRBJ1-2; 7 nucleotides line up with TRBD1. Germline V gene data show CDR1 as SGHTA and CDR2 as FQGNSA. Trimming cost V 5 bases and J 6 bases; bases outside gene matches: 6. There are 13 residues in the CDR3. CDR3: CASSLTGLDGYTF. The DNA of the CDR3 is TGTGCCAGCAGCCTGACAGGGTTAGATGGCTACACCTTC.

The CDR3 DNA sequence: TGTGCCAGCAGTTTGAGGGAATGGGGCACAGATACGCAGTATTTT. Its protein product is CASSLREWGTDTQYF. The rearrangement links TRBV27 to TRBJ2-3, with D perhaps matching TRBD2 (5 bases). This CDR3 is 15 amino acids long. CDR1 and CDR2 (germline): MNHEY, SMNVEV (reference sequence). V shed 3 bases and J shed 1 base, with 11 bases lying between them.

V and J are TRBV18 and TRBJ2-5; 9 bases are shared with TRBD2. Germline lookup yields CDR1 KGHSH and CDR2 LQKENI. Losses at the gene ends were 3 bases for V and 2 bases for J; bases not matched to a gene: 7. The CDR3 totals 16 residues. In DNA, the CDR3 is TGTGCCAGCTCACCTCGTCCTAGCGGGATACAAGAGACCCAGTACTTC. Encoded protein: CASSPRPSGIQETQYF.

This clone was seen only a few times. This chain links TRBV28 with TRBJ1-1, with 8 bases aligning to TRBD1. V was clipped by 5 bases and J by 1 base; unmatched bases: 6. Germline CDR1 and CDR2: MDHEN and SYDVKM. The CDR3 is 15 residues long. CDR3 sequence reads: CASSGSGTGNTEAFF. For the CDR3, the DNA is TGTGCCAGCAGTGGATCCGGGACAGGGAACACTGAAGCTTTCTTT. Supplemented by reference TRBV28 and TRBJ1-1, the full variable domain reads DVKVTQSSRYLVKRTGEKVFLECVQDMDHENMFWYRQDPGLGLRLIYFSYDVKMKEKGDIPEGYSVSREKKERFSLILESASTNQTSMYLCASSGSGTGNTEAFFGQGTRLTVV.

This chain links TRBV6-1 with TRBJ2-7; 12 bases line up with TRBD1. Trimming removed 7 bases from V and 4 bases from J; junction bases left unmatched: 5. Germline V gene data show CDR1 as MNHNS and CDR2 as SASEGT. The CDR3 loop spans 14 amino acids. The CDR3: CASTGTGGVYEQYF. The CDR3 DNA is TGTGCCAGCACCGGGACAGGGGGCGTTTACGAGCAGTACTTC.

The rearrangement joins TRBV7-2 to TRBJ2-2; 9 bases match TRBD2. Trimming took 1 base from V and 7 from J; bases not matched to a gene: 10. Per germline, CDR1 SGHTA and CDR2 FQGNSA. CDR3 size: 17 residues. The CDR3 loop is CASSLDAGLAEIGELFF. The CDR3 DNA reads as TGTGCCAGCAGCTTAGACGCGGGACTAGCAGAAATCGGGGAGCTGTTTTTT.

This clone was seen only once. The chain joins TRBV11-2 to TRBJ1-1; tentatively, D is TRBD1 (6 bases). V gave up 1 base and J gave up 1 base, with 13 bases separating them. Germline CDR1 reads SGHAT; CDR2 reads FQNNGV. There are 16 residues in the CDR3. This CDR3 reads CASSLGNRVRNTEAFF. The CDR3 DNA is TGTGCCAGCAGCTTAGGGAACAGGGTCCGGAACACTGAAGCTTTCTTT.

Of note for this clone: Germline and junction disagree at one end, which may indicate a read error. V is TRBV7-9 and J is TRBJ2-7; maybe TRBD1 (5 bases). The V gene's germline CDR1 is SEHNR and CDR2 FQNEAQ (reference sequence). The CDR3 consists of 13 residues. The CDR3 DNA reads TGTTCCAGCAGCCCCGTGTCAGGGTCCGAGCAGTACTTC. Encoded protein: CSSSPVSGSEQYF.

This chain uses TRBV18 with TRBJ1-5; D is possibly TRBD1 (5 bases). This CDR3 is 13 amino acids long. The germline V gene has CDR1 KGHSH and CDR2 LQKENI. Trimming stripped 8 bases from V and 5 bases from J, with 13 bases between. CDR3 protein: CASQQVRHQPQHF. CDR3 nucleotides: TGTGCCAGCCAACAGGTCCGGCATCAGCCCCAGCATTTT.

V gene TRBV7-9 combines with J gene TRBJ1-1; TRBD1 aligns across 9 bases. CDR3 length: 15 residues. The ends lost 6 bases at V and 4 bases at J; junction bases unmatched: 9. Germline V gives CDR1 SEHNR, CDR2 FQNEAQ (reference sequence). The CDR3 is CASRPLDRGFTEAFF. The CDR3 DNA sequence: TGTGCCAGCAGACCCCTCGACAGGGGGTTCACTGAAGCTTTCTTT. The full variable domain, rest sourced from reference TRBV7-9 and TRBJ1-1, is DTGVSQNPRHKITKRGQNVTFRCDPISEHNRLYWYRQTLGQGPEFLTYFQNEAQLEKSRLLSDRFSAERPKGSFSTLEIQRTEQGDSAMYLCASRPLDRGFTEAFFGQGTRLTVV.

This rearrangement joins TRBV5-1 to TRBJ2-1; TRBD2 aligns across 8 bases. The CDR3 runs to 14 residues. Germline CDR1 and CDR2: SGHRS and YFSETQ. The V gene end was trimmed by 3 bases and the J gene end by 6 bases; junction bases not matched to a gene: 5. The CDR3 nucleotides are TGCGCCAGCAGCTGGACTAGCTTGGGCAATGAGCAGTTCTTC. It codes for CASSWTSLGNEQFF.

The gene calls are TRBV19 and TRBJ1-2; D is possibly TRBD1 (5 bases). This CDR3 spans 15 amino acids. The ends were cut back, 1 base at V and 4 bases at J, with 13 bases in the middle. CDR1 is LNHDA and CDR2 is SQIVND in the germline V gene (reference sequence). The CDR3 protein is CASSIAPGGSYGYTF. The CDR3 nucleotides read TGTGCCAGTAGTATAGCCCCCGGGGGGTCCTATGGCTACACCTTC.

V usage is TRBV7-8 and J usage is TRBJ1-4, with 8 bases identical to TRBD1. The germline V gene encodes CDR1 SGHVS and CDR2 FQNEAQ. V shed 5 bases and J 0 bases; nucleotides not matched to a gene: 5. The CDR3 extends over 16 amino acids. CDR3 protein: CASSPRTGSTNEKLFF. DNA of the CDR3: TGTGCCAGCAGCCCCCGGACAGGGTCAACTAATGAAAAACTGTTTTTT.

The chain employs TRBV10-2 and TRBJ2-7; 8 bases line up with TRBD2. J lost 2 bases, V lost 2 bases, and 8 bases had no gene match. Germline V lookup: CDR1 WSHSY, CDR2 SAAADI. This CDR3 is 16 amino acids long. The DNA for the CDR3 is TGCGCCAGCAGTGAGATCCCCGGGAGGGTTCCCTACGAGCAGTACTTC. Protein: CASSEIPGRVPYEQYF.

V is TRBV11-2 and J is TRBJ1-5, with D perhaps matching TRBD1 (5 bases). Germline CDR1 and CDR2: SGHAT and FQNNGV. V was clipped by 0 bases and J by 7 bases, with 10 bases between them. CDR3 size: 14 residues. The CDR3 DNA is TGTGCCAGCAGCTTAGATCAGGGTCACCAGCCCCAGCATTTT. This codes for CASSLDQGHQPQHF.

CDR3 region: CAIRTGKETQYF. The CDR3 DNA reads TGTGCCATCAGGACAGGAAAAGAGACCCAGTACTTC. The chain links TRBV2 to TRBJ2-5, with 7 bases identical to TRBD1. CDR3 size: 12 residues. V lost 10 bases to trimming and J lost 3 bases; unmatched junction nucleotides: 5. Germline V CDR1 and CDR2: SNHLY, FYNNEI.

As DNA, the CDR3 is TGTGCCAGCAGTCCACAAACTCACCTCCGCGGGTTCTTC. As protein: CASSPQTHLRGFF. The chain combines TRBV7-9 with TRBJ2-1, with D hard to call. The CDR3 runs to 13 residues. Germline CDR1 and CDR2: SEHNR and FQNEAQ (reference sequence). V was pared by 6 bases and J by 15 bases, with 21 bases between.

The V gene is TRBV25-1, the J gene TRBJ2-5; D is possibly TRBD2 (6 bases). This CDR3 region has 13 residues. Germline CDR1 MGHDK, CDR2 SYGVNS. The germline V and J ends were trimmed by 2 bases and 5 bases, with 9 bases remaining between them. CDR3 residues: CASSEAGSETQYF. For the CDR3, the DNA is TGTGCCAGCAGTGAAGCGGGGTCGGAGACCCAGTACTTC.

The chain is built from TRBV19 and TRBJ1-1; TRBD1 might be the D (6 bases). The CDR3 sequence is 14 residues long. Trimming stripped 2 bases from V and 1 base from J, with 8 bases between. The V gene's germline CDR1 is LNHDA and CDR2 SQIVND (reference sequence). The CDR3 loop reads CASSIQGPNTEAFF. CDR3 sequence (DNA): TGTGCCAGTAGTATACAGGGGCCGAACACTGAAGCTTTCTTT. The whole variable domain, filled in from reference TRBV19 and TRBJ1-1, reads DGGITQSPKYLFRKEGQNVTLSCEQNLNHDAMYWYRQDPGQGLRLIYYSQIVNDFQKGDIAEGYSVSREKKESFPLTVTSAQKNPTAFYLCASSIQGPNTEAFFGQGTRLTVV.

The CDR3 spells CASSLGSGGIYGYTF. The CDR3 DNA follows: TGTGCCAGCAGTTTAGGTTCCGGGGGAATATATGGCTACACCTTC. This sequence joins TRBV28 and TRBJ1-2, with D tentatively TRBD1 (5 bases). This CDR3 has 15 amino acids. V was shortened by 2 bases and J by 5 bases, with 15 bases between the two germline ends. Per the germline V gene, CDR1 is MDHEN and CDR2 is SYDVKM.

The chain has TRBV5-1 and TRBJ1-2; a possible D gene is TRBD1 (5 bases). Germline CDR1 and CDR2: SGHRS and YFSETQ. V was pared by 4 bases and J by 3 bases, with 10 bases between. This CDR3 comprises 13 residues. CDR3 coding DNA: TGCGCCAGCAGCAATCCACAGGACTATGGCTACACCTTC. This sequence encodes CASSNPQDYGYTF. The whole variable domain, remainder taken from reference TRBV5-1 and TRBJ1-2, is KAGVTQTPRYLIKTRGQQVTLSCSPISGHRSVSWYQQTPGQGLQFLFEYFSETQRNKGNFPGRFSGRQFSNSRSEMNVSTLELGDSALYLCASSNPQDYGYTFGSGTRLTVV.

V is TRBV28 and J is TRBJ1-6; D perhaps matches TRBD1 (6 bases). Germline CDR1 is MDHEN and CDR2 is SYDVKM. V lost 11 bases and J 8 bases, leaving 19 bases between the germline ends. The CDR3 is 14 amino acids. DNA of the CDR3: TGTGCCGCCTCTCTGGGGGCCAAGGATTCACCCCTCCACTTT. Translation gives CAASLGAKDSPLHF.

The chain combines TRBV28 with TRBJ2-1; D perhaps matches TRBD2 (5 bases). Germline CDR1 MDHEN, CDR2 SYDVKM. The V gene lost 9 bases and the J gene lost 1 base, with 13 bases spanning the gap. The CDR3 is 14 amino acids. CDR3 residues: CASELAQSYNEQFF. For the CDR3, the DNA is TGTGCCAGTGAGCTAGCCCAATCCTACAATGAGCAGTTCTTC.

This clone was detected once. The chain has TRBV11-3 and TRBJ2-7; D not resolved. The V and J ends lost 0 bases and 3 bases respectively, with 9 bases between them. Germline V gene sequence: CDR1 SGHNT, CDR2 YENEEA. This CDR3 is 14 amino acids long. CDR3 nucleotide sequence: TGTGCCAGCAGCTTAGAAGCGAGGAACTACGAGCAGTACTTC. Its protein is CASSLEARNYEQYF.

The CDR3: CASSREIGDGYTF. The CDR3 region has the DNA TGCGCCAGCAGCCGGGAGATCGGAGATGGCTACACCTTC. The chain joins TRBV5-1 to TRBJ1-2; D uncertain. V was cut by 4 bases and J by 6 bases, with 13 bases left in between. Germline V gene data show CDR1 as SGHRS and CDR2 as YFSETQ. CDR3 length: 13 amino acids.

The chain combines TRBV5-5 with TRBJ1-2; the D is unclear. Germline lookup yields CDR1 SGHKS and CDR2 YYEKEE (reference sequence). The CDR3 has 13 amino acids. The V gene lost 0 bases and the J gene lost 4 bases, with 7 bases spanning the gap. CDR3 DNA sequence: TGTGCCAGCAGCTTGGACGGTCCCTATGGCTACACCTTC. It is translated as CASSLDGPYGYTF.

About this clone itself: A junction boundary mismatches the germline segment, possibly from a read error. The chain couples TRBV11-2 to TRBJ2-7; 12 bases agree with TRBD1. Germline CDR1 reads SGHAT; CDR2 reads FQNNGV. There are 15 residues in the CDR3. CDR3 coding DNA: TGTGCCAGCAGCACCGGGACAGGGGGCTCCCACGAGCAGTACTTC. As protein: CASSTGTGGSHEQYF.

The chain joins TRBV4-1 to TRBJ1-1, with a possible D match to TRBD1 (6 bases). Germline V CDR1 and CDR2: MGHRA, YSYEKL. This CDR3 is built from 14 residues. V lost 1 base and J lost 1, with 7 bases in between. The CDR3 region has the DNA TGCGCCAGCAGCCAAGGACAGGAGAACACTGAAGCTTTCTTT. It encodes CASSQGQENTEAFF.

This rearrangement joins TRBV7-9 to TRBJ1-5; maybe TRBD1 (6 bases). The germline CDR1 and CDR2 sequences are SEHNR and FQNEAQ (reference sequence). The CDR3 length is 16 residues. V lost 1 base to trimming and J lost 1 base, with 11 bases between them. CDR3 loop: CASSLGGRLSNQPQHF. The CDR3, as DNA: TGTGCCAGCAGCTTAGGGGGGCGGTTAAGCAATCAGCCCCAGCATTTT.

The rearrangement uses TRBV7-7 and TRBJ2-1; 11 nucleotides align to TRBD2. The germline CDR1 and CDR2 sequences are SSHAT and FNYEAQ (reference sequence). V shed 5 bases and J 3 bases; nucleotides not matched to a gene: 3. This CDR3 spans 15 amino acids. CDR3 region: CASSEGLADYNEQFF. The CDR3 coding sequence is TGTGCCAGCAGCGAGGGACTAGCGGACTACAATGAGCAGTTCTTC.